The clone carrying this TCR beta chain appeared a few times. Its antigen remains unidentified. In TCRdb, the RT-PCR reads were re-called with MiXCR into one record per CDR3 protein. Here the sample spans about 540,000 distinct CDR3 sequences, approximately 14% being singletons. Trimming took 6 bases from V and 0 from J, leaving 18 bases between them. Germline-derived CDR1 and CDR2 are DFQATT and SNEGSKA (reference sequence). The CDR3 contains 15 residues. The data were taken from a study of response to subunit inactivated influenza vaccine. General study results and limits: Few new T cells, the authors suggested, are recruited by each seasonal influenza vaccination.

The specimen was PBMCs from blood, collected roughly 13 days after vaccination. The J gene is TRBJ2-7, the V gene TRBV20-1, with D hard to call. This TCR came from a man between 45 and 60 years old who received an inactivated influenza vaccine. The CDR3 DNA sequence: TGCAGTGCGTCCGCGCGGCAACGAATCTCCTACGAGCAGTACTTC. Its protein is CSASARQRISYEQYF.